This T cell receptor (beta chain) stems from a study of blood T cell repertoires in COVID-19. Study context: Sites across the United States, Italy and Spain contributed samples from acute and convalescent COVID-19. PBMCs, B-cell-depleted T cells, or T cells were the source of the cDNA or gDNA that made up the material.

CDR3 length: 16 residues. V was pared by 3 bases and J by 5 bases, with 6 bases of the junction left unmatched. Germline assignment: CDR1 MGHRA and CDR2 YSYEKL. Enrolled through a virtual design, the participants were between 18 and 89 years of age and came from about two dozen US areas. Participants reported their clinical history, and cohort assignment relied on those reports. Clones were read by immunoSEQ multiplex PCR, and TCRdb kept only the in-frame ones, dropping some. Among just over 300,000 clones listed, about nine tenths were seen once. Sequenced sample: PBMCs or T cells enriched from blood (not recorded which). The sequence came from a woman in her forties who had recovered from COVID-19. J is TRBJ2-3 and V is TRBV4-1; TRBD2 aligns across 12 bases. The CDR3 loop reads CASSHRLAGGGDTQYF. DNA of the CDR3: TGCGCCAGCAGCCATCGTCTAGCGGGAGGGGGAGATACGCAGTATTTT.